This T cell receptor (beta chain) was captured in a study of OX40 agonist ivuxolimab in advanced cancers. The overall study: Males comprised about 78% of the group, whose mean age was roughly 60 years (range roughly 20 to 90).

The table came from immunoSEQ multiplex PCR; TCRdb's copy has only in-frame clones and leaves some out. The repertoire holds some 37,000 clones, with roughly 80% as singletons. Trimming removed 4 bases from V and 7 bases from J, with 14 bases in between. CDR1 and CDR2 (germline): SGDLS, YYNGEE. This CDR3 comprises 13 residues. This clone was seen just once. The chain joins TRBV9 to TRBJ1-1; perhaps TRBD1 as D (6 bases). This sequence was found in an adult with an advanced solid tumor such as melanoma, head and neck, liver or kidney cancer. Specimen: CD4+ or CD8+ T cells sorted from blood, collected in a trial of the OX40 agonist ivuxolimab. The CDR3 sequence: CASSPGTWGEAFF. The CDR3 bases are TGTGCCAGCAGCCCAGGGACATGGGGTGAAGCTTTCTTT.